The 26 T cell receptor beta chains given below trace back to one sample, sequenced in a study of Graves' ophthalmopathy and Graves' hyperthyroidism. The TCR beta CDR3 regions underwent amplification from RNA transcripts. HTBI primers were employed in first-round RT-PCR, then a second-round multiplex PCR followed. TCRdb reprocessed the multiplex PCR reads via MiXCR and lists one record per CDR3 protein. The data show roughly 220,000 distinct CDR3 sequences, with approximately 42% seen just once and 40% to 55% held by the top ten. The sequenced sample was peripheral blood. All receptors derive from an adult man with Graves' ophthalmopathy.

The chain has TRBV10-3 and TRBJ2-7, with D perhaps matching TRBD2 (5 bases). The CDR3 runs to 13 residues. With 6 bases removed from V and 4 bases from J, the gap between germline ends came to 13 bases. From germline, CDR1 is ENHRY and CDR2 SYGVKD. CDR3 DNA sequence: TGTGCCATCAGAAACCCGGGAACTTACGAGCAGTACTTC. Protein: CAIRNPGTYEQYF.

V usage is TRBV7-9 and J usage is TRBJ2-2; the D gene is possibly TRBD2 (6 bases). The CDR3 loop spans 17 amino acids. Trimming took off 5 bases at V and 7 bases at J, with 23 bases between the two ends. Germline V gene data show CDR1 as SEHNR and CDR2 as FQNEAQ (reference sequence). CDR3 sequence (DNA): TGTGCCAGCAGCAGCGCCCGGGACTCAACTTGGGGCGGGGAGCTGTTTTTT. This sequence encodes CASSSARDSTWGGELFF.

At least ten counts were recorded for this clonotype. CDR3 residues: CASRDRGWTEAFF. Here the CDR3 DNA reads TGTGCCAGTAGGGACAGGGGGTGGACTGAAGCTTTCTTT. This sequence joins TRBV2 and TRBJ1-1, with 11 bases aligning to TRBD1. The CDR3 is 13 residues long. The V segment lost 9 bases and the J segment 5 bases; nucleotides outside the gene matches: 5. Germline CDR1 is SNHLY and CDR2 is FYNNEI.

The chain uses TRBV7-9 and TRBJ1-5; tentative D call: TRBD1 (6 bases). With 1 base removed from V and 6 bases from J, the gap between germline ends came to 19 bases. CDR1 and CDR2 (germline): SEHNR, FQNEAQ (reference sequence). CDR3 length: 17 residues. The CDR3 coding sequence is TGTGCCAGCAGCTTAGAACAGGGTCAACGCCGGGGTCAGCCCCAGCATTTT. Translating gives CASSLEQGQRRGQPQHF.

This clonotype occurred a few times. J is TRBJ2-5 and V is TRBV7-8; D assignment may be TRBD1 or TRBD2 (5 bases each). This CDR3 contains 14 residues. From germline, CDR1 is SGHVS and CDR2 FQNEAQ. Trimming removed 6 bases from V and 5 bases from J, with 16 bases in between. CDR3 residues: CASRGGGGFETQYF. Here the CDR3 DNA reads TGTGCCAGCAGAGGTGGGGGTGGGTTTGAGACCCAGTACTTC.

In its sample, this clonotype was seen once. The genes are TRBV7-3 and TRBJ2-7; D gene uncertain. With 5 bases removed from V and 2 bases from J, the gap between germline ends came to 13 bases. Germline loops: CDR1 SGHTA, CDR2 FQGTGA. The CDR3 is 14 amino acids. This CDR3 is CASSQASGPYEQYF. The CDR3 DNA reads as TGTGCCAGCAGCCAAGCGTCAGGTCCCTACGAGCAGTACTTC.

This clonotype occurred many times. This rearrangement joins TRBV10-3 to TRBJ1-2; D not certain. The CDR3 is 13 amino acids. Trimming took 7 bases from V and 6 from J, leaving 15 bases between them. Germline CDR1 reads ENHRY; CDR2 reads SYGVKD. The CDR3 coding sequence is TGTGCCATCATGGGGATCACGAAGGATGGCTACACCTTC. Translation gives CAIMGITKDGYTF.

This clonotype was counted many times. This chain joins TRBV25-1 and TRBJ2-5; maybe TRBD1 (5 bases). The germline gives CDR1 MGHDK, CDR2 SYGVNS. The CDR3 extends over 15 amino acids. Trimming removed 4 bases at V and 1 base at J, with 13 bases between. The CDR3 nucleotides read TGTGCCAGCAGTGCGGCAAGACAGTTCCAAGAGACCCAGTACTTC. This encodes CASSAARQFQETQYF.

This clonotype was found a few times. This CDR3 is CASSDGAGGNQPQHF. In DNA, the CDR3 is TGTGCCAGCAGTGACGGGGCGGGTGGCAATCAGCCCCAGCATTTT. V and J are TRBV2 and TRBJ1-5, with D possibly TRBD1 on 5 matching bases. Germline CDR1 and CDR2: SNHLY and FYNNEI. This CDR3 has 15 residues. The V end lost 3 bases, the J end lost 2 bases, and 11 bases lay between the germline ends.

The sample holds a few counts of this clonotype. The chain combines TRBV6-5 with TRBJ2-7; 10 bases are shared with TRBD1. After removal of 4 bases from V and 3 bases from J, the junction contained 6 bases not matched to a gene. Germline V gene lookup returns CDR1 MNHEY and CDR2 SVGAGI. CDR3 length equals 15 residues. The CDR3 DNA follows: TGTGCCAGCAGTTGGCATGGGGACAGGGGCTACGAGCAGTACTTC. This encodes CASSWHGDRGYEQYF.

The chain combines TRBV9 with TRBJ1-3; D gene uncertain. In germline, CDR1 is SGDLS, CDR2 YYNGEE. Trimming took 0 bases from V and 0 from J, leaving 1 base between them. The CDR3 covers 13 residues. The CDR3 region has the DNA TGTGCCAGCAGCGTAGCCTCTGGAAACACCATATATTTT. Protein product: CASSVASGNTIYF.

The chain links TRBV7-6 to TRBJ2-3; 9 bases align to TRBD2. There are 15 residues in the CDR3. V gave up 5 bases and J gave up 1 base; unmatched junction bases: 4. CDR1 is SGHVS, CDR2 FNYEAQ, per germline. CDR3 coding DNA: TGTGCCAGCAGCAATAGCGGGAGCCGCACAGATACGCAGTATTTT. It translates to CASSNSGSRTDTQYF.

Concerning this clonotype: This may come from a read error, since a much larger clone is one base off. The chain has TRBV9 and TRBJ1-6; a weak D match, TRBD1 (5 bases). Between the trimmed V and J ends, which lost 7 bases and 6 bases, there was a span of 8 bases. The germline CDR1 and CDR2 sequences are SGDLS and YYNGEE. The CDR3 extends over 12 amino acids. The CDR3 sequence is CASGQCNSPLHF. The CDR3 coding sequence is TGTGCCAGCGGACAATGTAATTCACCCCTCCACTTT.

This chain links TRBV12-3 or TRBV12-4 with TRBJ2-3; D is unresolved. V lost 2 bases and J lost 1, with 13 bases in between. The CDR3 sequence is 16 residues long. The DNA for the CDR3 is TGTGCCAGCAGTTTAACAGCCCGGTGGGGCACAGATACGCAGTATTTT. Translation gives CASSLTARWGTDTQYF.

Only a few counts were recorded for this clonotype. This is likely a read error, given that the CDR3 carries no conserved phenylalanine or tryptophan at its end. This rearrangement joins TRBV29-1 to TRBJ1-1; TRBD1 is a possible D gene (5 bases). CDR1 is SQVTM, CDR2 ANQGSEA, per germline. This CDR3 is 14 amino acids long. V gave up 0 bases and J gave up 1 base, with 9 bases separating them. As DNA, the CDR3 is TGCAGCGTTGAAGACAGGGCAGGGAACACTGAAGCTTTCTCT. The encoded protein is CSVEDRAGNTEAFS.

The rearrangement uses TRBV5-1 and TRBJ1-1; D is ambiguous. Germline V gene lookup returns CDR1 SGHRS and CDR2 YFSETQ. This CDR3 is built from 13 residues. V gave up 4 bases and J gave up 4 bases, with 11 bases separating them. This CDR3 reads CASSVAGVTEAFF. CDR3 bases: TGCGCCAGCAGCGTGGCTGGGGTCACTGAAGCTTTCTTT.

The chain employs TRBV29-1 and TRBJ2-5, with 8 bases that match TRBD1. CDR3 size: 13 residues. The V gene end was trimmed by 5 bases and the J gene end by 5 bases; junction bases not matched to a gene: 7. Germline CDR1 reads SQVTM; CDR2 reads ANQGSEA. The CDR3: CSVLTGDDETQYF. In DNA form, the CDR3 reads TGCAGCGTTCTGACAGGGGATGACGAGACCCAGTACTTC.

This clonotype was found a few times. The chain recombines TRBV20-1 with TRBJ2-2; unclear D gene. The germline gives CDR1 DFQATT, CDR2 SNEGSKA (reference sequence). With 0 bases removed from V and 0 bases from J, the gap between germline ends came to 8 bases. The CDR3 has 15 residues. CDR3 amino acids: CSAREAASNTGELFF. The CDR3 nucleotides read TGCAGTGCTAGAGAGGCGGCCTCGAACACCGGGGAGCTGTTTTTT.

V is TRBV29-1 and J is TRBJ2-7; D is ambiguous. Germline CDR1 and CDR2: SQVTM and ANQGSEA. V dropped 4 bases and J dropped 3 bases, with 22 bases sitting between them. There are 16 residues in the CDR3. The chain's CDR3 is CSVGETGGPPGYEQYF. The CDR3 DNA follows: TGCAGCGTTGGGGAAACGGGTGGGCCACCGGGCTACGAGCAGTACTTC.

This clonotype was detected a few times. This sequence joins TRBV20-1 and TRBJ2-1; D not certain. Trimming stripped 7 bases from V and 7 bases from J, with 8 bases between. CDR1 is DFQATT, CDR2 SNEGSKA, per germline (reference sequence). This CDR3 contains 10 residues. The CDR3 nucleotides read TGCAGTGTAAGAGGTAATGAGCAGTTCTTC. This codes for CSVRGNEQFF.

This clonotype appeared a few times. The rearrangement uses TRBV7-2 and TRBJ1-2, with 7 bases that match TRBD1. Germline lookup yields CDR1 SGHTA and CDR2 FQGNSA. The junction had 18 bases not matched to a gene; V was cut back by 5 bases and J by 9 bases. The CDR3 is 16 residues long. This CDR3 is CASSEGWSTGYDSYTF. CDR3 DNA: TGTGCCAGCAGCGAAGGGTGGTCGACAGGGTACGATAGCTACACCTTC.

The J gene is TRBJ2-2, the V gene TRBV12-3 or TRBV12-4; D possibly corresponds to TRBD1 (5 bases). There are 13 residues in the CDR3. The CDR3 is CASRNSGTGELFF. The DNA for the CDR3 is TGTGCTAGTAGAAACTCAGGGACCGGGGAGCTGTTTTTT.

The V call is TRBV12-3 or TRBV12-4, the J call TRBJ1-2; the D gene is possibly TRBD1 (6 bases). The CDR3 extends over 12 amino acids. The V gene lost 7 bases and the J gene lost 6 bases, with 12 bases spanning the gap. DNA of the CDR3: TGTGCCAGCACCGTAGGGGGGAATGGCTACACCTTC. This gives the protein CASTVGGNGYTF.

Only a few counts were recorded for this clonotype. This sequence joins TRBV4-1 and TRBJ1-1; D gene uncertain. Trimming pared 3 bases from V and 2 bases from J, leaving 4 bases between. The CDR3 extends over 12 amino acids. CDR1 is MGHRA and CDR2 is YSYEKL in the germline V gene. As DNA, the CDR3 is TGCGCCAGCAGCCAGGCCAACACTGAAGCTTTCTTT. It codes for CASSQANTEAFF.

Regarding this clonotype: One end of the junction is discordant with germline, which a read error may explain. The chain combines TRBV10-3 with TRBJ1-6; no reliable D call. From germline, CDR1 is ENHRY and CDR2 SYGVKD. The CDR3 contains 15 residues. The CDR3 reads CASSYVGQNNSPLHF. The DNA for the CDR3 is TGTGCCAGCAGTTACGTGGGCCAGAATAATTCACCCCTCCACTTT.

This clonotype was detected a few times. The gene calls are TRBV20-1 and TRBJ1-4, with D possibly TRBD1 on 5 matching bases. The ends were cut back, 4 bases at V and 4 bases at J, with 16 bases in the middle. The CDR3 runs to 15 residues. Germline CDR1 reads DFQATT; CDR2 reads SNEGSKA (reference sequence). The CDR3 coding sequence is TGCAGTGCTATAGGTGGGGACGACTTTAATGAAAAACTGTTTTTT. This translates into CSAIGGDDFNEKLFF.